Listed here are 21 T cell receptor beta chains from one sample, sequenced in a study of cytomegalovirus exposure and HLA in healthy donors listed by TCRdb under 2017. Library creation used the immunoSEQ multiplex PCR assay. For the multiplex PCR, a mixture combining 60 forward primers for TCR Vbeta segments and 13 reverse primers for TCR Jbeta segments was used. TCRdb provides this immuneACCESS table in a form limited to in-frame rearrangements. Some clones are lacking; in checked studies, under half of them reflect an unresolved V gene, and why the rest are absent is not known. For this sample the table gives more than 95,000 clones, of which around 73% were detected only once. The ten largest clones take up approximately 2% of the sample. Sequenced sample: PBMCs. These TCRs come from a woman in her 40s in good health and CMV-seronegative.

CDR3 loop: CASRDDQEISYNEQFF. In nucleotides, the CDR3 is TGTGCCAGCAGAGACGATCAGGAAATCTCCTACAATGAGCAGTTCTTC. This rearrangement joins TRBV2 to TRBJ2-1; no definite D call. From germline, CDR1 is SNHLY and CDR2 FYNNEI. The CDR3 contains 16 residues. The V and J ends lost 6 bases and 0 bases respectively, with 15 bases between them.

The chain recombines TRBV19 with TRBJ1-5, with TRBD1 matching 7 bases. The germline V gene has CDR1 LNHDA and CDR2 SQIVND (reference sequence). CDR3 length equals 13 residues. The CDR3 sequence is CASEGAGNQPQHF. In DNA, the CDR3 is TGTGCGTCGGAGGGGGCAGGGAATCAGCCCCAGCATTTT.

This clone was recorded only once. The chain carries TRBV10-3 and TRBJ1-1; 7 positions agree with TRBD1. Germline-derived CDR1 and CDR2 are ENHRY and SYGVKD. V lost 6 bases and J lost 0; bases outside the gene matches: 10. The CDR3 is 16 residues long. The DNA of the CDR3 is TGTGCCATCAGCCGCCGGGACAGCGTTATGAACACTGAAGCTTTCTTT. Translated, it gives CAISRRDSVMNTEAFF.

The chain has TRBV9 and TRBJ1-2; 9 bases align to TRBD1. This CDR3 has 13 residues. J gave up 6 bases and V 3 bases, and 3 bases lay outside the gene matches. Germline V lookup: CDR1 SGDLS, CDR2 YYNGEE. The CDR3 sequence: CASSARDRDGYTF. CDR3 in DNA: TGTGCCAGCAGCGCCCGGGACAGGGATGGCTACACCTTC.

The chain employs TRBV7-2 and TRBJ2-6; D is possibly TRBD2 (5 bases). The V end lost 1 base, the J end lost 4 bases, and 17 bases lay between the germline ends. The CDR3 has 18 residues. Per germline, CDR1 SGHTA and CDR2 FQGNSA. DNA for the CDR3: TGTGCCAGCAGCTTAGAAAGGCGTAGCGTGGGCGGGGCCAACGTCCTGACTTTC. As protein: CASSLERRSVGGANVLTF.

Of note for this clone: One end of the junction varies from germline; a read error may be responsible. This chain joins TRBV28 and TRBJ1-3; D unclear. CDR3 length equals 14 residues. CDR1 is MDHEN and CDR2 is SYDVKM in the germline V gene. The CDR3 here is CAGSFPYSGNTIYF. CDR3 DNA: TGTGCCGGCAGTTTCCCCTACTCTGGAAACACCATATATTTT.

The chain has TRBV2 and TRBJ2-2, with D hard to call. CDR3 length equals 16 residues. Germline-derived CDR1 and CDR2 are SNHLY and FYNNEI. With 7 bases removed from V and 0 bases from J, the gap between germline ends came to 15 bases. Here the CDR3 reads CASNSPTLSNTGELFF. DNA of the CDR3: TGTGCCAGCAATAGCCCCACCCTATCGAACACCGGGGAGCTGTTTTTT.

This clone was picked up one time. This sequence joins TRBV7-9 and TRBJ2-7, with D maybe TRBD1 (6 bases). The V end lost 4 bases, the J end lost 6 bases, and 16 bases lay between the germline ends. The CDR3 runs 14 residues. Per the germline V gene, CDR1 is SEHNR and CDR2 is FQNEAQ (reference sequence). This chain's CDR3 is CASSWGQLLTEQYF. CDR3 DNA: TGTGCCAGCAGCTGGGGACAACTTCTGACCGAGCAGTACTTC.

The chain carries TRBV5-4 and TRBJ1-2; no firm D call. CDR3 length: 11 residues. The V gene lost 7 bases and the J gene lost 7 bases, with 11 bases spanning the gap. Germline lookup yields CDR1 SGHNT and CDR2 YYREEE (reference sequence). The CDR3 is CASPESGGYTF. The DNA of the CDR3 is TGTGCCAGCCCCGAGTCAGGTGGCTACACCTTC.

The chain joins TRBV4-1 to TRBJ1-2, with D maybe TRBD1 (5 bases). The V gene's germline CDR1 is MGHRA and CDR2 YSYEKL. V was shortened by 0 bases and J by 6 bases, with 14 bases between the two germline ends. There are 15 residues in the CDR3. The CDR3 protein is CASSQDKAGYDGYTF. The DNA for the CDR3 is TGCGCCAGCAGCCAAGATAAAGCAGGGTATGATGGCTACACCTTC.

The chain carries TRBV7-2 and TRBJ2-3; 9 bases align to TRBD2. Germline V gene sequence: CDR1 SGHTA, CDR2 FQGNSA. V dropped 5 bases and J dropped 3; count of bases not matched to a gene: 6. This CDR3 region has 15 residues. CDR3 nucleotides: TGTGCCAGCAGCCCCCAAGCGGGAGGAACAGATACGCAGTATTTT. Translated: CASSPQAGGTDTQYF. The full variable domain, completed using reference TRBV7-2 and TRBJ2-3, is GAGVSQSPSNKVTEKGKDVELRCDPISGHTALYWYRQSLGQGLEFLIYFQGNSAPDKSGLPSDRFSAERTGGSVSTLTIQRTQQEDSAVYLCASSPQAGGTDTQYFGPGTRLTVL.

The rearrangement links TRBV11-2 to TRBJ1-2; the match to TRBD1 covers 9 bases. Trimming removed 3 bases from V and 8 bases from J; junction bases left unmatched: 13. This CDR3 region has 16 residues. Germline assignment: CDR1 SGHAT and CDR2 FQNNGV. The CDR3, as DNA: TGTGCCAGCAGCTTTTCCGGTAGGACAGGGGTGAGAGGCTACACCTTC. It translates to CASSFSGRTGVRGYTF.

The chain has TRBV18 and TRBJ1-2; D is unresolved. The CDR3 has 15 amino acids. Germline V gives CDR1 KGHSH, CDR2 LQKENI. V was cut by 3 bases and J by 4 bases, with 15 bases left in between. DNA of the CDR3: TGTGCCAGCTCACCTTCTGGAGGCCACCCCTATGGCTACACCTTC. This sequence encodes CASSPSGGHPYGYTF.

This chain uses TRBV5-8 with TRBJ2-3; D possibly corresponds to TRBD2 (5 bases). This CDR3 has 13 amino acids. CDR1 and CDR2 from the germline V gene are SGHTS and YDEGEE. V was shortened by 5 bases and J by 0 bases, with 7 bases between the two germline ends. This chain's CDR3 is CASSRGSTDTQYF. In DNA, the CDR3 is TGTGCCAGCAGTCGGGGTAGCACAGATACGCAGTATTTT.

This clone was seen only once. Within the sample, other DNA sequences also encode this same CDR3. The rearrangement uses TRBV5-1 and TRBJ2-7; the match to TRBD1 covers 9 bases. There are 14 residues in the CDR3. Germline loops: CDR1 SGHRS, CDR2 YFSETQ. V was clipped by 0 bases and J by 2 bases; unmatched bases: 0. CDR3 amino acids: CASSLDRGPYEQYF. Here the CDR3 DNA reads TGCGCCAGCAGCTTGGACAGGGGGCCCTACGAGCAGTACTTC. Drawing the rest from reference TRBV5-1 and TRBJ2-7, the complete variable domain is KAGVTQTPRYLIKTRGQQVTLSCSPISGHRSVSWYQQTPGQGLQFLFEYFSETQRNKGNFPGRFSGRQFSNSRSEMNVSTLELGDSALYLCASSLDRGPYEQYFGPGTRLTVT.

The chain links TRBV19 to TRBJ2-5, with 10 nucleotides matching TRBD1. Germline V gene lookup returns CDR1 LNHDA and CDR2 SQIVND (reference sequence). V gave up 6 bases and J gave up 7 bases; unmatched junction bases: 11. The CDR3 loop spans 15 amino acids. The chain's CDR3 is CASRPGQGNGGTQYF. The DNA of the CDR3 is TGTGCCAGTAGGCCGGGACAGGGGAATGGTGGGACCCAGTACTTC.

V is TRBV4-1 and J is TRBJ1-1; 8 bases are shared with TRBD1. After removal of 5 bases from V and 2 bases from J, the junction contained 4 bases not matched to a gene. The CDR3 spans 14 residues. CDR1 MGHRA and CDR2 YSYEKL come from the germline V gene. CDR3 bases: TGCGCCAGCAGCACCCAGGGGGCCAACACTGAAGCTTTCTTT. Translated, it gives CASSTQGANTEAFF.

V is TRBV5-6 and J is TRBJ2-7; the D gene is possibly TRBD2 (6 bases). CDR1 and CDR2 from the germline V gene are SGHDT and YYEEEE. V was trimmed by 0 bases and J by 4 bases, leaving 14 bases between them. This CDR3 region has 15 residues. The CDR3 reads CASSLGGLARYEQYF. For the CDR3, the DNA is TGTGCCAGCAGCTTGGGGGGCCTAGCGAGGTACGAGCAGTACTTC.

The CDR3 coding sequence is TGTGCCAGCAGCACGAGGGGCAGACAGGCACCCTACGAGCAGTACTTC. This sequence encodes CASSTRGRQAPYEQYF. J is TRBJ2-7 and V is TRBV5-6; D may be TRBD1 (6 bases). CDR3 length: 16 residues. Trimming left V 4 bases short and J 2 bases short, with 19 bases between. Germline-derived CDR1 and CDR2 are SGHDT and YYEEEE.

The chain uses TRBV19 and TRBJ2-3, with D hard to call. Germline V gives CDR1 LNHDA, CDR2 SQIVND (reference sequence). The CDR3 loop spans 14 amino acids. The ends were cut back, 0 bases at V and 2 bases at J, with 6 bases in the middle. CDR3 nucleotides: TGTGCCAGTAGTATAGATTCCCACACAGATACGCAGTATTTT. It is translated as CASSIDSHTDTQYF.

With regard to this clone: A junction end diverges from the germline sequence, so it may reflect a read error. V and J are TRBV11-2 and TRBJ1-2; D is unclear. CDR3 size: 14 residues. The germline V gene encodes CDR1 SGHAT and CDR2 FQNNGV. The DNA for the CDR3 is TGTGCCAGCAGCCTAGAGGAGGGCTCCTATGGCTACACCTTC. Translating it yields CASSLEEGSYGYTF. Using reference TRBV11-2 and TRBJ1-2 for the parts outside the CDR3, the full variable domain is EAGVAQSPRYKIIEKRQSVAFWCNPISGHATLYWYQQILGQGPKLLIQFQNNGVVDDSQLPKDRFSAERLKGVDSTLKIQPAKLEDSAVYLCASSLEEGSYGYTFGSGTRLTVV.